This T cell receptor (beta chain) originates from a study of blood T cell repertoires in COVID-19. Background on the study: Researchers got acute and convalescent COVID-19 samples from the United States, Italy and Spain. The cDNA or gDNA used as material had been derived from T cells, B-cell-depleted T cells, or PBMCs.

This CDR3 comprises 13 residues. V gave up 6 bases and J gave up 9 bases; unmatched junction bases: 10. Germline CDR1 reads MNHEY; CDR2 reads SMNVEV (reference sequence). In the original processing: Nucleated cell counts were estimated from reference gene primer amplification. Libraries were prepared by immunoSEQ multiplex PCR; TCRdb keeps only in-frame clonotypes and omits some of them. V, J and clone size were drawn from that table, and D and trimming were deduced from the DNA. Among about 440,000 clones, around nine tenths were seen once, and the ten largest hold roughly 4.3%. The chain links TRBV27 to TRBJ1-2; 7 positions agree with TRBD1. The origin of this receptor is a woman in her 30s with acute or convalescent COVID-19. The sequencing input was peripheral blood. The CDR3 DNA reads TGTGCCAGCAGCCCCGGGACAGTCCTCCGCTACACCTTC. As protein: CASSPGTVLRYTF.